Listed here are 9 T cell receptor beta chains from one sample, sequenced in a study of T cell responses to AZD1222 COVID-19 vaccine. Measured with immunoSEQ multiplex PCR; TCRdb has only the in-frame clones, and not every one. The sample lists approximately 70,000 clones, 88% occurring once. The input for sequencing was peripheral blood, taken 28 days after the second dose of the MenACWY control vaccine. The receptors come from an adult who received the MenACWY meningococcal vaccine as a control.

The V and J genes are TRBV5-1 and TRBJ1-1; maybe TRBD1 (5 bases). V shed 6 bases and J shed 0 bases, with 15 bases lying between them. This CDR3 region has 15 residues. Germline assignment: CDR1 SGHRS and CDR2 YFSETQ. In DNA, the CDR3 is TGCGCCAGCAACTCCGACGGCAGGGTGAACACTGAAGCTTTCTTT. Protein sequence: CASNSDGRVNTEAFF.

The chain carries TRBV5-1 and TRBJ2-7; TRBD2 agrees at 7 bases. The CDR3 has 15 residues. Trimming removed 1 base from V and 2 bases from J; junction bases left unmatched: 6. The germline V gene encodes CDR1 SGHRS and CDR2 YFSETQ. The CDR3 region has the DNA TGCGCCAGCAGCTTGCGGCGGGAGACACCCTACGAGCAGTACTTC. Its protein product is CASSLRRETPYEQYF.

The chain joins TRBV27 to TRBJ2-7; D is tentatively TRBD1 or TRBD2 (7 bases each). CDR3 size: 15 residues. Trimming removed 6 bases at V and 3 bases at J, with 18 bases between. Germline V gene sequence: CDR1 MNHEY, CDR2 SMNVEV (reference sequence). In DNA, the CDR3 is TGTGCCAGCAGCACCCTCCAGGGGGGGTTCTACGAGCAGTACTTC. Amino acid sequence: CASSTLQGGFYEQYF.

The rearrangement joins TRBV19 to TRBJ2-7; TRBD1 might be the D (5 bases). From germline, CDR1 is LNHDA and CDR2 SQIVND (reference sequence). The CDR3 loop spans 16 amino acids. Trimming pared 5 bases from V and 2 bases from J, leaving 19 bases between. The CDR3 DNA follows: TGTGCCAGTAGTCCCCTCCCCAGGGATGGGACCTACGAGCAGTACTTC. It specifies CASSPLPRDGTYEQYF. Variable domain in full (rest from reference TRBV19 and TRBJ2-7): DGGITQSPKYLFRKEGQNVTLSCEQNLNHDAMYWYRQDPGQGLRLIYYSQIVNDFQKGDIAEGYSVSREKKESFPLTVTSAQKNPTAFYLCASSPLPRDGTYEQYFGPGTRLTVT.

This clone is a singleton in its sample. This CDR3 is CASSLEGASYNEQFF. The CDR3 DNA reads as TGTGCCAGCAGCTTAGAGGGGGCGTCCTACAATGAGCAGTTCTTC. The chain uses TRBV7-2 and TRBJ2-1; 7 bases agree with TRBD1. Germline V gives CDR1 SGHTA, CDR2 FQGNSA. The CDR3 has 15 amino acids. The junction had 1 base not matched to a gene; V was cut back by 1 base and J by 1 base.

The gene calls are TRBV2 and TRBJ2-5, with D uncertain. Trimming left V 6 bases short and J 0 bases short, with 2 bases between. There are 11 residues in the CDR3. Germline CDR1 and CDR2: SNHLY and FYNNEI. This CDR3 reads CASRYQETQYF. In DNA, the CDR3 is TGTGCCAGCAGATACCAAGAGACCCAGTACTTC. Full variable domain (rest looked up from reference TRBV2 and TRBJ2-5): EPEVTQTPSHQVTQMGQEVILRCVPISNHLYFYWYRQILGQKVEFLVSFYNNEISEKSEIFDDQFSVERPDGSNFTLKIRSTKLEDSAMYFCASRYQETQYFGPGTRLLVL.

The chain uses TRBV3-1 (or the pseudogene TRBV3-2) and TRBJ1-2; 8 bases align to TRBD1. Germline CDR1 and CDR2: LGHDT and YNNKEL (reference sequence). This CDR3 is built from 12 residues. The V and J ends lost 10 bases and 5 bases, in that order; junction bases with no gene match: 6. The CDR3 sequence: CATKDRAYGYTF. In DNA form, the CDR3 reads TGTGCCACAAAGGACAGGGCTTATGGCTACACCTTC.

The chain couples TRBV19 to TRBJ1-6; the D gene is possibly TRBD1 (5 bases). This CDR3 is built from 12 residues. Per germline, CDR1 LNHDA and CDR2 SQIVND (reference sequence). V gave up 5 bases and J gave up 13 bases, with 12 bases separating them. DNA for the CDR3: TGTGCCAGTAGTCCCCCCGGGGCGCCCCTCCACTTT. Translation: CASSPPGAPLHF.

The chain is built from TRBV7-2 and TRBJ2-7, with 10 bases matching TRBD2. V dropped 5 bases and J dropped 4; count of bases not matched to a gene: 8. CDR1 SGHTA and CDR2 FQGNSA come from the germline V gene. CDR3 length: 15 residues. As DNA, the CDR3 is TGTGCCAGCAGCACCCTAGCGGGGGCGGGGTACGAGCAGTACTTC. It translates to CASSTLAGAGYEQYF.